Detailed here is one T cell receptor beta chain. The antigen is not known. Only in-frame clones appear in the TCRdb table, and some are missing; sequencing was by immunoSEQ multiplex PCR. The top ten clones hold approximately 0.56% of a sample with roughly 1,000,000 clones, about 84% of them seen once. CDR1 is SEHNR and CDR2 is FQNEAQ in the germline V gene (reference sequence). Between the trimmed V and J ends, which lost 4 bases and 4 bases, there was a span of 14 bases. The CDR3 consists of 14 residues. The sample belongs to a study of shared clonotypes between healthy human individuals. Study overall: The study used three CD4 naive, three CD4 memory, two CD8 naive and one CD8 memory plate per donor. Broader study findings: It was the few donors that limited the genetic and exposure-history diversity represented. It was the non-shared clonotypes that had lower generation probabilities than clonotypes shared by all four donors. Blood alone was sampled, and tissue repertoires likely differ.

Sequenced material: memory CD4+ T cells from PBMCs. The subset is: CD45RA-negative fraction. V usage is TRBV7-9 and J usage is TRBJ2-7; D is possibly TRBD1 (6 bases). The receptor comes from a man between 18 and 29 years old in good health. Some clones in this sample may be carry-over from other donors' samples. The CDR3 coding sequence is TGTGCCAGCAGCTCCAGACAGGCACCTTACGAGCAGTACTTC. Translated: CASSSRQAPYEQYF. Full variable domain (rest looked up from reference TRBV7-9 and TRBJ2-7): DTGVSQNPRHKITKRGQNVTFRCDPISEHNRLYWYRQTLGQGPEFLTYFQNEAQLEKSRLLSDRFSAERPKGSFSTLEIQRTEQGDSAMYLCASSSRQAPYEQYFGPGTRLTVT.